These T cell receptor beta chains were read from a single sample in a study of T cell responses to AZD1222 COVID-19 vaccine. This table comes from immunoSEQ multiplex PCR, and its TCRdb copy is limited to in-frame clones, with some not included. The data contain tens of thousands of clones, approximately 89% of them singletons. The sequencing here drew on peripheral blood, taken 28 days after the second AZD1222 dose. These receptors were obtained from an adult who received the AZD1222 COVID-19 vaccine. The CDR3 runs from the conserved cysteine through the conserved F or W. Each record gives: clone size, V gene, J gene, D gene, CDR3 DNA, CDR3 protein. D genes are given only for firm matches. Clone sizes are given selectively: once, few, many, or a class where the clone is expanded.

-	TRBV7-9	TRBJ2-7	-	TGTGCCAGCAGCTTAACGCCGGGAGCCTACGAGCAGTACTTC	CASSLTPGAYEQYF
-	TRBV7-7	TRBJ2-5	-	TGTGCCAGCAGCCCAACACATGGGGGGACCCAGTACTTC	CASSPTHGGTQYF
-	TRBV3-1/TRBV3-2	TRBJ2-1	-	TGTGCCAGCAGCCCTTTATACTCCGGGACATACCACAATGAGCAGTTCTTC	CASSPLYSGTYHNEQFF
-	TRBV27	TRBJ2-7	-	TGTGCCAGCAGTTTCGGGCAGGACTACGAGCAGTACTTC	CASSFGQDYEQYF
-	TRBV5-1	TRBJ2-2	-	TGCGCCAGCAGCTCGAGGGCCGGTTCAGACACCGGGGAGCTGTTTTTT	CASSSRAGSDTGELFF
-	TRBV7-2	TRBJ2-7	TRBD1	TGTGCCAGCAGCTTAGTTGTAAGGACAGGGAACTCCTACGAGCAGTACTTC	CASSLVVRTGNSYEQYF
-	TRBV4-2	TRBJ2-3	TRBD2	TGTGCCAGCAGCCGAGCGGGAGGGTCAGATACGCAGTATTTT	CASSRAGGSDTQYF
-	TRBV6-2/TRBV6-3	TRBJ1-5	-	TGTGCCAGCAGCCCCCAAGGCAATCAGCCCCAGCATTTT	CASSPQGNQPQHF
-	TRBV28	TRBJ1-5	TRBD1	TGTGCCAGCAGGCCGACAGGGGGCGTCAGGGGCAATCAGCCCCAGCATTTT	CASRPTGGVRGNQPQHF
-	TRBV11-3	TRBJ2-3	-	TGTGCCAGCAGCTTAGGGACCGGGACTTCCACAGATACGCAGTATTTT	CASSLGTGTSTDTQYF
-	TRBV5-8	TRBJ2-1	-	TGTGCCAGCAGCTGGGGCCCCTTCAATGAGCAGTTCTTC	CASSWGPFNEQFF
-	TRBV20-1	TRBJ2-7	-	TGCAGTGCTGAGGACAGCTACGAGCAGTACTTC	CSAEDSYEQYF
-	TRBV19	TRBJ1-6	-	TGTGCCAGTAACATGGCCGGCGCAGGAACCACCTCACCCCTCCACTTT	CASNMAGAGTTSPLHF
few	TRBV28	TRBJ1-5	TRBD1	TGTGCCAGCAGAGAACAGGGGTTTAATCAGCCCCAGCATTTT	CASREQGFNQPQHF
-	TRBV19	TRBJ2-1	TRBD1	TGTGCCAGTAGTATTGGACAGGGCTCCTGGAATGAGCAGTTCTTC	CASSIGQGSWNEQFF
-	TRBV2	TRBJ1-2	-	TGTGCCAGCAGTCCCCACAGGGAGGGCTATGGCTACACCTTC	CASSPHREGYGYTF
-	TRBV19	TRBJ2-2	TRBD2	TGTGCCAGTAGTCAACTAGCGGGAGGGTACACCGGGGAGCTGTTTTTT	CASSQLAGGYTGELFF
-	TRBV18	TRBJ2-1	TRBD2	TGTGCCAGCTCACCAACCCGACTAGCAGAGCAGTTCTTC	CASSPTRLAEQFF
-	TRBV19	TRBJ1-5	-	TGTGCCAGTAAGGAGGGGTTGGGCAATCAGCCCCAGCATTTT	CASKEGLGNQPQHF
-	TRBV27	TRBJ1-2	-	TGTGCCAGCAGTCTCCAGGGGCGAGGCTATGGCTACACCTTC	CASSLQGRGYGYTF
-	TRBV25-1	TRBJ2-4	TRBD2	TGTGCCAGCAGTGAAGGGGGGGGAAACATTCAGTACTTC	CASSEGGGNIQYF
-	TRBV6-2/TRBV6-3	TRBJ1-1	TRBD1	TGTGCCAGCAGTTCCTCCGGGACAGGGGGCGTCAGGACTGAAGCTTTCTTT	CASSSSGTGGVRTEAFF
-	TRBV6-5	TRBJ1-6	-	TGTGCCGGCCGGGCGGGGCAGCGGGCCCTCCACTTT	CAGRAGQRALHF
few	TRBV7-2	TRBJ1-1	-	TGTGCCAGCAGCTCGGGACAGAACACTGAAGCTTTCTTT	CASSSGQNTEAFF
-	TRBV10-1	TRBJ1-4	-	TGCGCCAGCAGTGAGTACCTTGTGCCTTCCCGCTGGGGGGCAACTAATGAAAAACTGTTTTTT	CASSEYLVPSRWGATNEKLFF
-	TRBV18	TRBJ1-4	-	TGTGCCAGCTCACTGACGGATAGAAATGAAAAACTGTTTTTT	CASSLTDRNEKLFF
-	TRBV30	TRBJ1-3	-	TGTGCCTGGAGTGGGATCCCGAGCTCTGGAAACACCATATATTTT	CAWSGIPSSGNTIYF
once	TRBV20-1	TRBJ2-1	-	TGCAGTGCTAGTACCCCTCAGCGGAGGAACAATGAGCAGTTCTTC	CSASTPQRRNNEQFF
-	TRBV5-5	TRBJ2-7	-	TGTGCCAGCAGCTTGGCATGGGGGTCCTACGAGCAGTACTTC	CASSLAWGSYEQYF
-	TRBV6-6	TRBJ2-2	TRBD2	TGTGCCAGCAGTCTGACTAGCGGGACGAACACCGGGGAGCTGTTTTTT	CASSLTSGTNTGELFF
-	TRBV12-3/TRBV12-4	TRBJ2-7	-	TGTGCCAGCAGTTTGGGCAGACCAAAGAACTTC	CASSLGRPKNF
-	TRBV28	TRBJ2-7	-	TGTGCCAGCAGTCCAGGGTTGTACGAGCAGTACTTC	CASSPGLYEQYF
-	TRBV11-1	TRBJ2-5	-	TGTGCCAGCAGCCTAGAGTGGGCGACCCAAGAGACCCAGTACTTC	CASSLEWATQETQYF
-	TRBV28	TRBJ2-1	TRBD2	TGTGCCAGCAGTTTTGGGCGGGAGGGGCGGCGAGAGCAGTTCTTC	CASSFGREGRREQFF
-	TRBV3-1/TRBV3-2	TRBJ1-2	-	TGTGCCAGCAGCCTGAGCAGGGACACTGGTAACTATGGCTACACCTTC	CASSLSRDTGNYGYTF
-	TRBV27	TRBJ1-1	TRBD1	TGTGCCAGCAGTTGGAATAGACAGGGGAACACTGAAGCTTTCTTT	CASSWNRQGNTEAFF
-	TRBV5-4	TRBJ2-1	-	TGTGCCAGCAGCTTGGATCACCCGTTGGATGAGCAGTTCTTC	CASSLDHPLDEQFF
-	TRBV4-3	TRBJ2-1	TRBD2	TGCGCCAGCAGCCAAGATGTGGGGGAGGGCAGATTCTTC	CASSQDVGEGRFF
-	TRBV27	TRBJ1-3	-	TGTGCCCGCCCAGACGGACCACTAATCATCTCTGGAAACACCATATATTTT	CARPDGPLIISGNTIYF
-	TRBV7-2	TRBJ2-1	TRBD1	TGTGCCAGCAGCTTTCTACAGGGGCCCAGAAATGAGCAGTTCTTC	CASSFLQGPRNEQFF
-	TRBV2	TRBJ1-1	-	TGTGCCAGAGGGGCAGGGAACACTGAAGCTTTCTTT	CARGAGNTEAFF
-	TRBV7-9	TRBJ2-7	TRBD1	TGTGCCAGCAGCCCAGACCCGGGACAGGGTGAGTCCGAGCAGTACTTC	CASSPDPGQGESEQYF
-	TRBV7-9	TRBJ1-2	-	TGTGCCAGCAGCTTCCCCACTGGGGGGAACTATGGCTACACCTTC	CASSFPTGGNYGYTF
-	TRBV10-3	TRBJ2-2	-	TGTGCCATCAGTGAAAGGGAAACAGCCGTCACCGGGGAGCTGTTTTTT	CAISERETAVTGELFF
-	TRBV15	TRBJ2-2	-	TGTGCCACCAGCGCCCGGCACGAGCTCGGGGAGCTGTTTTTT	CATSARHELGELFF
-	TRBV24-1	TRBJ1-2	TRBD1	TGTGCCACCAGTGACCGAAGACAGGGGGACTATGGCTACACCTTC	CATSDRRQGDYGYTF
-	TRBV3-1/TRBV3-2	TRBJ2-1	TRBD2	TGTGCCAGCAGCCAAAACTCACTAGCGGAGATCAATGAGCAGTTCTTC	CASSQNSLAEINEQFF
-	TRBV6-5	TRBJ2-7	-	TGTGCCAGCAGTTATGCGCGATCCTACGAGCAGTACTTC	CASSYARSYEQYF
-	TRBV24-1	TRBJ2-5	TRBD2	TGTGCCACCAGTGATCTAGCGGGCGACCAAGAGACCCAGTACTTC	CATSDLAGDQETQYF